This TCR beta chain was sequenced in a study of blood T cell repertoires in COVID-19. TCRdb keeps only in-frame clones here, not all; method: immunoSEQ multiplex PCR. The data show roughly 130,000 clones, 80% to 90% seen once. Germline CDR1 and CDR2: LNHDA and SQIVND (reference sequence). This CDR3 has 14 residues. Trimming cost V 2 bases and J 8 bases, with 10 bases left between them. In terms of age and location, participants ranged from roughly 18 to 90 years and lived in fewer than 30 US areas. This sequence was found in a woman aged 45-65 years with acute COVID-19. The specimen was PBMCs or T cells enriched from blood (not recorded which). The chain carries TRBV19 and TRBJ1-6, with D perhaps TRBD1 (6 bases). For the CDR3, the DNA is TGTGCCAGTAGTATACAGGGGACGGATTCACCCCTCCACTTT. The encoded protein is CASSIQGTDSPLHF. The whole variable domain, filled in from reference TRBV19 and TRBJ1-6, reads DGGITQSPKYLFRKEGQNVTLSCEQNLNHDAMYWYRQDPGQGLRLIYYSQIVNDFQKGDIAEGYSVSREKKESFPLTVTSAQKNPTAFYLCASSIQGTDSPLHFGNGTRLTVT.